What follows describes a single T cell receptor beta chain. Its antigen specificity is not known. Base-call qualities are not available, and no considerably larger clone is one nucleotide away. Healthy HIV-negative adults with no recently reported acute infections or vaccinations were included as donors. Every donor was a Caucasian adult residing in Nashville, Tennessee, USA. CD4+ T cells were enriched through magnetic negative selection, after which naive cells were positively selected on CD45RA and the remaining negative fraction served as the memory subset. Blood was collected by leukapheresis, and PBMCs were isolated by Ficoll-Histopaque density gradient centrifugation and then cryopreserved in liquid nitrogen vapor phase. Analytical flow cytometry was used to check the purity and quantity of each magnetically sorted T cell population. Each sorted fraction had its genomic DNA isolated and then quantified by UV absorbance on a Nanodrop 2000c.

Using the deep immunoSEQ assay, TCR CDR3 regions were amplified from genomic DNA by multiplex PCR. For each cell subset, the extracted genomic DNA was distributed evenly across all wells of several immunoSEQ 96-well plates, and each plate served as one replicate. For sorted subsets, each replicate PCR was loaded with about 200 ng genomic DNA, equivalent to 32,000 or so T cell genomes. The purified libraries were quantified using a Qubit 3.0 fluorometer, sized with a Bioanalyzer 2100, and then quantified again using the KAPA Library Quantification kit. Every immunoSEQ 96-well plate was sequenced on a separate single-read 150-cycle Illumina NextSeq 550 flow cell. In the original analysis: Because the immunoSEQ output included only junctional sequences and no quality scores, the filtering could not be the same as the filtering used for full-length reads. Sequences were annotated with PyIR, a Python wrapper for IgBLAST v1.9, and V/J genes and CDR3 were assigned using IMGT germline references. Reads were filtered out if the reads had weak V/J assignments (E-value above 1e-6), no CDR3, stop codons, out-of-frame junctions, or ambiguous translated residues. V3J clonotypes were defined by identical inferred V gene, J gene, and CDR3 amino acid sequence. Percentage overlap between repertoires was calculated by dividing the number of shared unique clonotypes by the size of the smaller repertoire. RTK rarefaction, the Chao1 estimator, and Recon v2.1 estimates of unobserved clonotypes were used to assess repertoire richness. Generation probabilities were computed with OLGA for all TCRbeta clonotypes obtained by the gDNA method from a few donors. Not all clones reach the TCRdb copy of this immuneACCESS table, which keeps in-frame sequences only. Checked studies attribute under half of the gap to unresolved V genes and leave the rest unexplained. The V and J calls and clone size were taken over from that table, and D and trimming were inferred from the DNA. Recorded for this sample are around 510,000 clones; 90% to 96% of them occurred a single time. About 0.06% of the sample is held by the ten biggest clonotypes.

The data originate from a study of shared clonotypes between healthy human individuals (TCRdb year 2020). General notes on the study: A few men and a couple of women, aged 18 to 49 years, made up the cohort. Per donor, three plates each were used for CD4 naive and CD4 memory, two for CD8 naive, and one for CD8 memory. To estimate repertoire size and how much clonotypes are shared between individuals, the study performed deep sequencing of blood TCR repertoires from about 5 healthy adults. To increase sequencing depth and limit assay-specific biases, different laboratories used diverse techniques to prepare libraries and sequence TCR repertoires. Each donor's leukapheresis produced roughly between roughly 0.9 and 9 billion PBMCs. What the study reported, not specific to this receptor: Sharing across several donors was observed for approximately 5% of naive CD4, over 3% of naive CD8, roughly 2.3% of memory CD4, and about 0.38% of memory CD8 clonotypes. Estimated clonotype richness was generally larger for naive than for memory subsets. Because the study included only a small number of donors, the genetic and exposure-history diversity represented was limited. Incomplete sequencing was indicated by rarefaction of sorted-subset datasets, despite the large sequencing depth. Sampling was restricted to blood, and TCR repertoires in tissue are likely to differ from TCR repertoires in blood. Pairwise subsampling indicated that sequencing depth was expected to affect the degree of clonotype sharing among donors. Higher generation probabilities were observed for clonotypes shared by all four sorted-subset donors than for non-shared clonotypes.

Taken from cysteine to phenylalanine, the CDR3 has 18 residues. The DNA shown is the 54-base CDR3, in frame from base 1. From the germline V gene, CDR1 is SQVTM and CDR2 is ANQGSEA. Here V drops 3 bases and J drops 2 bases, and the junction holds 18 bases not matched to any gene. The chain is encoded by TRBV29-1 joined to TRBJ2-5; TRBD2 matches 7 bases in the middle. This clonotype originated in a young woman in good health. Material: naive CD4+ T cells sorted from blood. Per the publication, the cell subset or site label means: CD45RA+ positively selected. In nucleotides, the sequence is TGCAGCGTTGAGGACCTCCTCTGGGGGGGACTAAGGCAAGAGACCCAGTACTTC. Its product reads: CSVEDLLWGGLRQETQYF.